This TCR beta chain originates from a study of control samples from healthy donors and cancer patients. The germline V gene encodes CDR1 MGHDK and CDR2 SYGVNS. V shed 5 bases and J shed 0 bases, with 12 bases lying between them. This CDR3 region has 15 residues. Method: immunoSEQ multiplex PCR; TCRdb's copy keeps in-frame clones and lacks some. The sample records 95,000 to 150,000 clones, about 87% being singletons. The TCR sequence derives from a man between 25 and 39 years old in good health. Input material: blood. The chain links TRBV25-1 to TRBJ2-3; D may be TRBD1 (5 bases). CDR3 sequence (DNA): TGTGCCAGCAGTCGCGCAGGGTACAGCACAGATACGCAGTATTTT. This translates into CASSRAGYSTDTQYF.